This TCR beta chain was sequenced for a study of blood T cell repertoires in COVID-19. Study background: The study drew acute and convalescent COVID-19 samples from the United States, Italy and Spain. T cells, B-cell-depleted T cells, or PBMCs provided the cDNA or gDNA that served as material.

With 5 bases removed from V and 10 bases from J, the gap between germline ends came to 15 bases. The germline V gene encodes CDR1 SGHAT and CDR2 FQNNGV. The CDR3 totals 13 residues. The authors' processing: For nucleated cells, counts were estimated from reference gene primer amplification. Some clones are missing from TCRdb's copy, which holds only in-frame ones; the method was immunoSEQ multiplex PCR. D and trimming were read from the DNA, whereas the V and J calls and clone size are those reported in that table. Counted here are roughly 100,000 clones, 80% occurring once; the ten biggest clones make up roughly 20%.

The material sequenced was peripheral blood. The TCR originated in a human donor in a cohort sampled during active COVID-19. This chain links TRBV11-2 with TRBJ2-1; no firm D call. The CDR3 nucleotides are TGTGCCAGCAGCCTTAGCTCCCTCACGGAGCAGTTCTTC. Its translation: CASSLSSLTEQFF.